Shown below are 19 T cell receptor beta chains from a single sample sequenced in a study of regulatory T cells in long-lasting Graves disease. Arm-PCR of CDR3 regions with iRepertoire HTBI primers generated TCR beta libraries. TCRdb ran MiXCR on the multiplex PCR reads and lists one entry per CDR3 protein. The table records approximately 690,000 distinct CDR3 sequences, 25% to 35% of them present only once. Regarding time point: persistent/refractory GD, antithyroid drugs over 5 years with positive TRAb. Generation of the TCR library employed RNA extracted from PBMCs. The sample consisted of peripheral blood mononuclear cells (PBMCs), taken when the disease was refractory, from a patient treated with antithyroid drugs. Source of these receptors: a female donor with Graves disease.

V usage is TRBV7-9 and J usage is TRBJ1-1, with D hard to call. The germline CDR1 and CDR2 sequences are SEHNR and FQNEAQ (reference sequence). The CDR3 is 14 residues long. Trimming stripped 7 bases from V and 1 base from J, with 13 bases between. The CDR3 nucleotides read TGTGCCAGCACCCCGAACGGAGCGAACACTGAAGCTTTCTTT. It specifies CASTPNGANTEAFF. The whole variable domain, remainder taken from reference TRBV7-9 and TRBJ1-1, is DTGVSQNPRHKITKRGQNVTFRCDPISEHNRLYWYRQTLGQGPEFLTYFQNEAQLEKSRLLSDRFSAERPKGSFSTLEIQRTEQGDSAMYLCASTPNGANTEAFFGQGTRLTVV.

This chain links TRBV7-9 with TRBJ2-7; D remains unclear. This CDR3 has 14 residues. Germline CDR1 reads SEHNR; CDR2 reads FQNEAQ (reference sequence). Trimming removed 5 bases at V and 2 bases at J, with 13 bases between. The CDR3 region has the DNA TGTGCCAGCAGCCCTGACATTGGCCCCTACGAGCAGTACTTC. Translated, it gives CASSPDIGPYEQYF.

V is TRBV27 and J is TRBJ2-7, with 7 nucleotides matching TRBD2. This CDR3 spans 15 amino acids. Germline CDR1 MNHEY, CDR2 SMNVEV (reference sequence). With 0 bases clipped from V and 6 bases from J, the junction kept 8 bases outside the gene matches. The CDR3 protein is CASSLSGTMFLEQYF. DNA of the CDR3: TGTGCCAGCAGTTTATCCGGGACTATGTTCCTCGAGCAGTACTTC.

This clonotype occurred once. The chain has TRBV4-1 and TRBJ2-7; 7 nucleotides match TRBD1. This CDR3 spans 15 amino acids. Germline CDR1 reads MGHRA; CDR2 reads YSYEKL. J lost 4 bases, V lost 1 base, and 7 bases had no gene match. The CDR3, as DNA: TGCGCCAGCAGCCAAGCAGGGGACAGAAATTACGAGCAGTACTTC. Protein sequence: CASSQAGDRNYEQYF.

The CDR3 is CASSVGSRSNTGELFF. The CDR3 region has the DNA TGTGCCAGCAGCGTAGGTTCCAGGTCGAACACCGGGGAGCTGTTTTTT. This chain uses TRBV9 with TRBJ2-2; no firm D call. Germline assignment: CDR1 SGDLS and CDR2 YYNGEE. The CDR3 runs to 16 residues. V lost 0 bases and J lost 0, with 9 bases in between.

This clonotype was seen many times. The V and J genes are TRBV18 and TRBJ1-4; D call uncertain. Looked up from germline, CDR1 is KGHSH and CDR2 is LQKENI. V was shortened by 4 bases and J by 10 bases, with 10 bases between the two germline ends. This CDR3 has 12 amino acids. CDR3 loop: CASSLEGGKLFF. In DNA, the CDR3 is TGTGCCAGCTCACTGGAAGGAGGAAAACTGTTTTTT.

There are a few counts of this clonotype. The chain recombines TRBV12-5 with TRBJ1-1, with TRBD1 as a possible D gene (5 bases). CDR1 is LGHNT, CDR2 FRNRAP, per germline. The length of the CDR3 is 14 residues. Trimming took 4 bases from V and 3 from J, leaving 12 bases between them. This CDR3 reads CASGSGFGDTEAFF. CDR3 nucleotides: TGTGCTAGTGGTTCAGGGTTTGGAGACACTGAAGCTTTCTTT.

CDR3 sequence reads: CASSRQGLEETQYF. For the CDR3, the DNA is TGTGCCAGTAGTAGACAGGGTTTGGAGGAGACCCAGTACTTC. The chain links TRBV19 to TRBJ2-5; 7 bases match TRBD1. Per the germline V gene, CDR1 is LNHDA and CDR2 is SQIVND (reference sequence). J was trimmed by 5 bases and V by 4 bases; bases with no gene match: 7. CDR3 size: 14 residues.

The genes are TRBV5-1 and TRBJ1-2; 7 bases match TRBD1. Germline CDR1 SGHRS, CDR2 YFSETQ. The V segment lost 6 bases and the J segment 3 bases; nucleotides outside the gene matches: 11. This CDR3 spans 15 amino acids. This chain's CDR3 is CASTRGPLSDYGYTF. CDR3 coding DNA: TGCGCCAGCACGAGGGGGCCCTTATCGGACTATGGCTACACCTTC. Full variable domain (remainder filled in from reference TRBV5-1 and TRBJ1-2): KAGVTQTPRYLIKTRGQQVTLSCSPISGHRSVSWYQQTPGQGLQFLFEYFSETQRNKGNFPGRFSGRQFSNSRSEMNVSTLELGDSALYLCASTRGPLSDYGYTFGSGTRLTVV.

This clonotype was seen repeatedly, ten times or more. CDR3 sequence: CASSIPLFGTEAFF. CDR3 in DNA: TGTGCCAGCAGCATCCCTCTTTTCGGGACTGAAGCTTTCTTT. The V call is TRBV28, the J call TRBJ1-1, with D unresolved. This CDR3 has 14 amino acids. Germline CDR1 reads MDHEN; CDR2 reads SYDVKM. The V end lost 6 bases, the J end lost 5 bases, and 16 bases lay between the germline ends.

V usage is TRBV12-3 or TRBV12-4 and J usage is TRBJ1-1; D not certain. V was cut by 0 bases and J by 0 bases, with 23 bases left in between. The CDR3 is 20 residues long. CDR3 sequence (DNA): TGTGCCAGCAGTTTAGCGCGTGATTTCCCTATACCCCTCATGAACACTGAAGCTTTCTTT. It yields the protein CASSLARDFPIPLMNTEAFF.

The rearrangement links TRBV28 to TRBJ2-2, with D perhaps TRBD2 (6 bases). The CDR3 is 17 amino acids. The V end lost 2 bases, the J end lost 1 base, and 14 bases lay between the germline ends. From germline, CDR1 is MDHEN and CDR2 SYDVKM. DNA for the CDR3: TGTGCCAGCAGTTTAGGTGTAAGGCGGGAGAACACCGGGGAGCTGTTTTTT. This translates into CASSLGVRRENTGELFF.

The chain couples TRBV27 to TRBJ1-5; D unresolved. Trimming took off 8 bases at V and 1 base at J, with 12 bases between the two ends. The CDR3 loop spans 14 amino acids. The V gene's germline CDR1 is MNHEY and CDR2 SMNVEV (reference sequence). Here the CDR3 reads CASAQGSSNQPQHF. The CDR3 region has the DNA TGTGCCAGCGCCCAAGGTTCCAGCAATCAGCCCCAGCATTTT.

A few counts support this clonotype. This chain connects TRBV27 to TRBJ1-2; no definite D call. Germline V CDR1 and CDR2: MNHEY, SMNVEV (reference sequence). The CDR3 consists of 15 residues. Trimming took off 2 bases at V and 0 bases at J, with 10 bases between the two ends. The DNA for the CDR3 is TGTGCCAGCAGTTTAAGGCCGGATGCTAACTATGGCTACACCTTC. Its protein is CASSLRPDANYGYTF.

This clonotype showed up many times. The chain links TRBV15 to TRBJ2-7; the D is unclear. In germline, CDR1 is LNHNV, CDR2 YYDKDF (reference sequence). The CDR3 covers 14 residues. Trimming removed 0 bases at V and 3 bases at J, with 9 bases between. This CDR3 reads CATSREPSDYEQYF. DNA for the CDR3: TGTGCCACCAGCAGAGAGCCCTCCGACTACGAGCAGTACTTC.

Of note for this clonotype: Being one base from a much bigger clone, this may be a read error. The chain employs TRBV27 and TRBJ2-5; TRBD2 matches at 10 bases. Germline CDR1 and CDR2: MNHEY and SMNVEV (reference sequence). The trim removed 5 bases at V and 4 bases at J, leaving 7 bases unmatched. The CDR3 is 15 amino acids. CDR3: CASSAGLAVGETQYF. CDR3 bases: TGTGCCAGCAGTGCCGGACTAGCGGTGGGAGAGACCCAGTACTTC.

V gene TRBV29-1 combines with J gene TRBJ1-2; 8 bases agree with TRBD1. The ends lost 7 bases at V and 6 bases at J; junction bases unmatched: 7. The CDR3 is made up of 12 amino acids. The germline CDR1 and CDR2 sequences are SQVTM and ANQGSEA. The CDR3 bases are TGCAGCGATTTAGGACAGGGTGATGGCTACACCTTC. It encodes CSDLGQGDGYTF.

A few counts support this clonotype. This sequence joins TRBV2 and TRBJ2-7; TRBD1 agrees at 9 bases. Trimming took 9 bases from V and 4 from J; bases not matched to a gene: 7. The CDR3 consists of 13 residues. The germline V gene encodes CDR1 SNHLY and CDR2 FYNNEI. The CDR3 DNA sequence: TGTGCCAGTGACCAGGACAGGGGATACGAGCAGTACTTC. Its translation is CASDQDRGYEQYF.

The rearrangement joins TRBV28 to TRBJ2-1, with 14 bases fitting TRBD2. Germline loops: CDR1 MDHEN, CDR2 SYDVKM. With 7 bases clipped from V and 13 bases from J, the junction kept 9 bases outside the gene matches. This CDR3 comprises 14 residues. This CDR3 is CASTTQGLAGEQFF. For the CDR3, the DNA is TGTGCCAGCACGACCCAGGGACTAGCGGGGGAACAGTTCTTC. Full variable domain (missing parts from reference TRBV28 and TRBJ2-1): DVKVTQSSRYLVKRTGEKVFLECVQDMDHENMFWYRQDPGLGLRLIYFSYDVKMKEKGDIPEGYSVSREKKERFSLILESASTNQTSMYLCASTTQGLAGEQFFGPGTRLTVL.